The rows below give T cell receptor beta chains drawn from one sample of a study of cytomegalovirus exposure and HLA in healthy donors. The protocol was immunoSEQ multiplex PCR, while the TCRdb copy is restricted to in-frame clones and leaves out a portion. The data hold 180,000 or so clones, with around 81% observed a single time. The sample comprised PBMCs. These receptors originate from a woman aged 25-40 years in good health and CMV-seropositive. The CDR3 runs from the conserved cysteine through the conserved F or W. The order of the fields is CDR3 protein, CDR3 DNA, V gene, J gene, clone size, D gene, CDR3 length. D genes are given only for firm matches. Where a row states a size, it is once, few, many or the class of an expanded clone; other rows omit it.

CASSLVQRSETQYF,TGTGCCAGCAGCTTAGTCCAGAGGTCGGAGACCCAGTACTTC,TRBV5-6,TRBJ2-5,.,.,14
CASNPGRGRQPQHF,TGTGCCAGCAATCCGGGGCGGGGACGGCAGCCCCAGCATTTT,TRBV27,TRBJ1-5,.,.,14
CASRRTSGSEETQYF,TGCGCCAGCAGGCGGACTAGCGGGAGTGAAGAGACCCAGTACTTC,TRBV5-1,TRBJ2-5,.,TRBD2,15
CASSSTMDRGGTYYGYTF,TGTGCCAGCAGCTCCACTATGGACAGGGGGGGAACCTACTATGGCTACACCTTC,TRBV21-1,TRBJ1-2,.,.,18
CASSRPTGGFTGELFF,TGTGCCAGTAGTAGGCCGACAGGGGGCTTTACCGGGGAGCTGTTTTTT,TRBV19,TRBJ2-2,.,TRBD1,16
CAWSSGQDGNTIYF,TGTGCCTGGAGTTCTGGACAGGACGGAAACACCATATATTTT,TRBV30,TRBJ1-3,.,TRBD1,14
CALEKDNEQFF,TGTGCCTTGGAGAAGGACAATGAGCAGTTCTTC,TRBV30,TRBJ2-1,few,.,11
CASSLDSGLAGAYNEQFF,TGTGCCAGCAGCTTAGATAGCGGGTTAGCGGGAGCCTACAATGAGCAGTTCTTC,TRBV7-8,TRBJ2-1,.,TRBD2,18
CSVLDREGTGELFF,TGCAGCGTTCTAGACAGGGAAGGCACCGGGGAGCTGTTTTTT,TRBV29-1,TRBJ2-2,.,TRBD1,14
CASSSGFTDTQYF,TGTGCCAGTAGTAGCGGGTTCACAGATACGCAGTATTTT,TRBV19,TRBJ2-3,once,.,13
CASRGDLGATEAFF,TGCGCCAGCAGAGGGGACCTGGGGGCCACTGAAGCTTTCTTT,TRBV5-1,TRBJ1-1,.,.,14
CASSERGLAGNTGELFF,TGCGCCAGCAGTGAAAGAGGACTAGCGGGGAACACCGGGGAGCTGTTTTTT,TRBV10-1,TRBJ2-2,.,TRBD2,17
CASSLEGTRNQPQHF,TGTGCCAGCAGCTTAGAAGGGACAAGGAATCAGCCCCAGCATTTT,TRBV7-8,TRBJ1-5,.,.,15
CASSRREGTDTQYF,TGTGCCAGCTCACGGCGGGAGGGCACAGATACGCAGTATTTT,TRBV18,TRBJ2-3,.,TRBD2,14
CASKSAGTASYEQYF,TGTGCCAGCAAATCCGCCGGGACTGCATCCTACGAGCAGTACTTC,TRBV6-5,TRBJ2-7,.,.,15
CASSVGLGDSDTEAFF,TGTGCCAGCAGCGTTGGTCTAGGGGATTCGGACACTGAAGCTTTCTTT,TRBV9,TRBJ1-1,once,.,16
CATADSDLNTEAFF,TGCGCCACAGCGGACAGCGACCTGAACACTGAAGCTTTCTTT,TRBV4-3,TRBJ1-1,.,.,14
CAWSADRGTEAFF,TGTGCCTGGAGTGCCGACAGGGGCACTGAAGCTTTCTTT,TRBV30,TRBJ1-1,.,TRBD1,13
CASSQTLQGAGYEQYF,TGCGCCAGCAGCCAAACCCTACAGGGGGCCGGCTACGAGCAGTACTTC,TRBV4-1,TRBJ2-7,few,TRBD1,16
CASSRDREETQYF,TGTGCCAGCAGCCGGGACAGAGAAGAGACCCAGTACTTC,TRBV11-2,TRBJ2-5,.,TRBD1,13
CASSPDTHTDTQYF,TGTGCCAGCAGCCCGGACACCCACACAGATACGCAGTATTTT,TRBV5-8,TRBJ2-3,.,.,14
CATAQASRVTEAFF,TGTGCCACCGCCCAGGCCTCCAGGGTCACTGAAGCTTTCTTT,TRBV19,TRBJ1-1,.,.,14
CASSARQTGWEKLFF,TGTGCCAGCAGCGCACGGCAAACAGGATGGGAAAAACTGTTTTTT,TRBV2,TRBJ1-4,.,.,15
CAWRETGGSGNTIYF,TGTGCCTGGAGAGAGACAGGGGGCTCTGGAAACACCATATATTTT,TRBV30,TRBJ1-3,.,TRBD1,15
CASSKGGFRDRGPPSGNTIYF,TGTGCCAGCAGCAAAGGAGGGTTCAGGGACAGGGGTCCCCCCTCTGGAAACACCATATATTTT,TRBV21-1,TRBJ1-3,.,.,21
CAIRPDRASNQPQHF,TGTGCCATCAGACCGGACAGGGCAAGCAATCAGCCCCAGCATTTT,TRBV10-3,TRBJ1-5,.,TRBD1,15
CASRTGGRDTEAFF,TGTGCCAGCAGGACAGGGGGCCGGGACACTGAAGCTTTCTTT,TRBV5-4,TRBJ1-1,.,TRBD1,14
CASSYISGNTIYF,TGTGCCAGCAGCTATATATCTGGAAACACCATATATTTT,TRBV7-2,TRBJ1-3,.,.,13
CASSTGQEYGYTF,TGCGCCAGCAGCACGGGACAGGAGTATGGCTACACCTTC,TRBV5-1,TRBJ1-2,.,TRBD1,13
CASSFGRGPQETQYF,TGTGCCAGCAGCTTTGGGCGGGGCCCTCAAGAGACCCAGTACTTC,TRBV7-2,TRBJ2-5,.,.,15